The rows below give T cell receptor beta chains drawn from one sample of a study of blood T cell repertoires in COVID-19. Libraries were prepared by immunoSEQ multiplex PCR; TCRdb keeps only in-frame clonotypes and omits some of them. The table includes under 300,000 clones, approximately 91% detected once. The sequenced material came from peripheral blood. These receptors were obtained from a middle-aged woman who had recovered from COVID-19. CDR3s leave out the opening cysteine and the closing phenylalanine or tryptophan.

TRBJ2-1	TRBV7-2	ASSQDRGYNEQF
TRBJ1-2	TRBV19	ASSILPTGGNGYT
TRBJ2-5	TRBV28	ASIVAGGPSETQY
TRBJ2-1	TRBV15	ATSSFLAGTRF
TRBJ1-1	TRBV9	ASSGDSYTEAF
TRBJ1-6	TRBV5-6	ASSLMQGTYNSPLH
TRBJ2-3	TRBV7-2	ASSSGSSRMGRTDTQY
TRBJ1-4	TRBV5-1	ASRQGVDEKLF
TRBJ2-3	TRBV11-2	ASSLTGSRTDTQY
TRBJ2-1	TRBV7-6	ASSSSGGGAGHEQF
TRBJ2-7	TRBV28	ASSPADRSSYEQY
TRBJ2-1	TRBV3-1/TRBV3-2	ASSKSASGRGGEQF
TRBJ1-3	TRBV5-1	ASSLGSGQSSGNTIY
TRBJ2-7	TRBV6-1	ASSETGGGYEQY
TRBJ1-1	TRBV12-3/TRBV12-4	ASSLTRASEAF
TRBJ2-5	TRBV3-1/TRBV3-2	ASSQHSPGVQLQETQY
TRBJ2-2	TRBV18	ASSPQVSGVNTGELF
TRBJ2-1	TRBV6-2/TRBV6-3	ASSRDRGSYSPNEQF
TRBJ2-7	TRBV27	ASSPRRTGAPQI
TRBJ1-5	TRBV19	ASRGDSYLLSNQPQH
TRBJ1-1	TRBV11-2	ASSLEGQGMNTEAF
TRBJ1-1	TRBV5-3	ARSLVSQGGNTEAF
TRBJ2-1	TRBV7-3	ASSLNEAGQGTYNEQF
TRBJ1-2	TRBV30	AWEGARGYT
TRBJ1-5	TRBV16	ASSQRTGDQPQH
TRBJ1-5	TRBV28	ASRSGIFQPQH
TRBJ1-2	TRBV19	ASSIDSGGNNYGYT
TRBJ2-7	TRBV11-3	ASSSLLTGGNEQY
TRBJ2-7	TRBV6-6	ASTKRRDRGDEQY
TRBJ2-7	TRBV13	ASSSRGSRSYEQY
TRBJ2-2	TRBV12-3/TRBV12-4	ASGRARSEKLF
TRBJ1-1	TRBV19	ASSREGSLNTEAF
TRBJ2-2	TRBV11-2	ASSLVFRSLGGELF
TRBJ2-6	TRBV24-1	ATSDAVRAGANVLT
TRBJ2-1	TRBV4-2	ASSQGLAGVSNEQF
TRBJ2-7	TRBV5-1	ASSGASTTYEQY
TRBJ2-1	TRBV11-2	ASSLVASGARYNEQF
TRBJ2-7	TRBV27	AVRPGTGNHEQY
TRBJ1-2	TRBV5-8	ASSLAGSALYGYT
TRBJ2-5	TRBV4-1	ASSQGLGGSETQY
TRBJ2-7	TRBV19	ASSTQMGLLGEQY
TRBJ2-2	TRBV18	ASSPWTGVDTGELF
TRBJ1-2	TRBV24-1	ATSATANYGYT
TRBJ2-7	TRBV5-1	ASRDGGTYEQY
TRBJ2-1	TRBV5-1	ASSREATGGKNEQF
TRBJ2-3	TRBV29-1	SVLGGVDTQY
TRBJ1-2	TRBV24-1	ATSATWDYGYT